These 18 T cell receptor beta chains came from one sample sequenced in a study of T cell changes during pregnancy in multiple sclerosis. Clones were read by immunoSEQ multiplex PCR, and TCRdb kept only the in-frame ones, dropping some. The data contain around 28,000 clones, roughly nine tenths of them singletons. The sequenced sample was CD8+ T cells from peripheral blood mononuclear cells, obtained in the second trimester of pregnancy. The source is a female donor with multiple sclerosis, enrolled in a pregnancy study.

This chain links TRBV4-1 with TRBJ2-7, with 11 bases that match TRBD1. V was clipped by 0 bases and J by 8 bases; unmatched bases: 18. The CDR3 loop spans 19 amino acids. Germline CDR1 and CDR2: MGHRA and YSYEKL. Written as DNA, the CDR3 is TGCGCCAGCAGCCAAGACGGACAGGGGGCGAGAGCCTCAACCACGAAGCAGTACTTC. Translation: CASSQDGQGARASTTKQYF.

The gene calls are TRBV7-3 and TRBJ2-1; 7 bases align to TRBD2. CDR1 and CDR2 from the germline V gene are SGHTA and FQGTGA. CDR3 length equals 15 residues. V trimming: 3 bases; J trimming: 4 bases; junction bases outside the gene matches: 6. The CDR3 reads CASSFGGREYNEQFF. The CDR3 DNA is TGTGCCAGCAGCTTTGGCGGGAGAGAGTACAATGAGCAGTTCTTC.

This sequence joins TRBV7-9 and TRBJ2-7; the D gene is possibly TRBD1 (5 bases). The length of the CDR3 is 16 residues. The ends were cut back, 1 base at V and 3 bases at J, with 16 bases in the middle. The germline V gene has CDR1 SEHNR and CDR2 FQNEAQ (reference sequence). CDR3 sequence: CASSLEAGLRVYEQYF. In nucleotides, the CDR3 is TGTGCCAGCAGCTTAGAAGCAGGGCTTAGGGTCTACGAGCAGTACTTC.

The chain is built from TRBV5-1 and TRBJ1-1, with D maybe TRBD1 (6 bases). Germline lookup yields CDR1 SGHRS and CDR2 YFSETQ. CDR3 size: 16 residues. Deletions cut 0 bases from V and 1 base from J, with 13 bases between. The CDR3 sequence is CASSLVQGYSNTEAFF. CDR3 in DNA: TGCGCCAGCAGCTTGGTACAGGGATATTCGAACACTGAAGCTTTCTTT.

J is TRBJ1-1 and V is TRBV7-9, with TRBD1 matching 8 bases. CDR1 and CDR2 (germline): SEHNR, FQNEAQ (reference sequence). V lost 1 base, J lost 3 bases, and 7 bases stayed unmatched. This CDR3 is 16 amino acids long. CDR3 nucleotides: TGTGCCAGCAGCTTAGAGGACAGGGTTTGGGACACTGAAGCTTTCTTT. Protein sequence: CASSLEDRVWDTEAFF.

The rearrangement links TRBV19 to TRBJ2-1; 13 positions agree with TRBD2. Trimming took 7 bases from V and 5 from J; bases not matched to a gene: 5. Looked up from germline, CDR1 is LNHDA and CDR2 is SQIVND (reference sequence). The CDR3 is made up of 15 amino acids. CDR3 sequence reads: CASTLLAGGHNEQFF. CDR3 nucleotides: TGTGCCAGTACCCTACTAGCGGGAGGGCACAATGAGCAGTTCTTC.

This chain joins TRBV19 and TRBJ1-1, with 7 bases that match TRBD1. The V gene's germline CDR1 is LNHDA and CDR2 SQIVND (reference sequence). This CDR3 comprises 17 residues. Losses at the gene ends were 5 bases for V and 11 bases for J; bases not matched to a gene: 23. CDR3 in DNA: TGTGCCAGTAGTTCCCGGGACAGAGCTTTTTTTGACGCTGGGGCTTTCTTT. It encodes CASSSRDRAFFDAGAFF.

This chain uses TRBV4-1 with TRBJ1-1; TRBD1 matches 7 bases. The CDR3 sequence is 16 residues long. J lost 1 base, V lost 2 bases, and 7 bases had no gene match. Germline V gives CDR1 MGHRA, CDR2 YSYEKL. CDR3: CASSQPLGQPNTEAFF. DNA for the CDR3: TGCGCCAGCAGCCAACCCTTGGGACAGCCGAACACTGAAGCTTTCTTT.

The genes are TRBV4-1 and TRBJ2-1; 7 bases agree with TRBD1. CDR3 length equals 15 residues. The V gene end was trimmed by 8 bases and the J gene end by 3 bases; junction bases not matched to a gene: 10. Germline-derived CDR1 and CDR2 are MGHRA and YSYEKL. CDR3 loop: CASRTSGTVYNEQFF. CDR3 nucleotides: TGCGCCAGCCGAACTTCCGGGACAGTCTACAATGAGCAGTTCTTC.

V usage is TRBV7-9 and J usage is TRBJ1-4; 9 nucleotides match TRBD1. This CDR3 region has 15 residues. V was pared by 5 bases and J by 4 bases, with 5 bases of the junction left unmatched. Per germline, CDR1 SEHNR and CDR2 FQNEAQ (reference sequence). The CDR3 coding sequence is TGTGCCAGCAGCCGCCGGGACAGGGATAATGAAAAACTGTTTTTT. Amino acid sequence: CASSRRDRDNEKLFF.

The CDR3 DNA reads TGTGCCAGCAACACCGGGACAACGGGGACCGGGGAGCTGTTTTTT. This encodes CASNTGTTGTGELFF. The rearrangement uses TRBV16 and TRBJ2-2, with D tentatively TRBD1 (6 bases). This CDR3 is built from 15 residues. Germline V gene lookup returns CDR1 KGHSY and CDR2 FQNENV. Trimming took 7 bases from V and 5 from J, leaving 17 bases between them.

The chain couples TRBV2 to TRBJ2-7, with D possibly being TRBD1 (6 bases). Germline CDR1 is SNHLY and CDR2 is FYNNEI. The CDR3 is 13 residues long. Trimming left V 6 bases short and J 0 bases short, with 9 bases between. The CDR3 is CASRRGSSYEQYF. In nucleotides, the CDR3 is TGTGCCAGCAGGAGGGGGAGCTCCTACGAGCAGTACTTC.

By its share, this clone is medium-sized. The chain uses TRBV6-5 and TRBJ1-1; D is uncertain. V was trimmed by 6 bases and J by 5 bases, leaving 16 bases between them. The CDR3 is 14 residues long. Germline V CDR1 and CDR2: MNHEY, SVGAGI. The CDR3 region is CASRGKGRGTEAFF. In nucleotides, the CDR3 is TGTGCCAGCAGGGGAAAGGGTCGGGGAACTGAAGCTTTCTTT.

The table lists this clone with a few counts. The genes are TRBV27 and TRBJ2-2; 7 nucleotides line up with TRBD2. Per the germline V gene, CDR1 is MNHEY and CDR2 is SMNVEV (reference sequence). The CDR3 is made up of 14 amino acids. V trimming: 7 bases; J trimming: 9 bases; junction bases outside the gene matches: 11. CDR3 bases: TGTGCCAGCACCACTCTCGGGAGGAAGCGGGAGCTGTTTTTT. Protein product: CASTTLGRKRELFF.

The V gene is TRBV18, the J gene TRBJ2-1; weak D call: TRBD2 (6 bases). This CDR3 spans 15 amino acids. The V and J ends lost 6 bases and 5 bases respectively, with 17 bases between them. Germline loops: CDR1 KGHSH, CDR2 LQKENI. DNA for the CDR3: TGTGCCAGCTCCCACACGACTAGTCGCCACAATGAGCAGTTCTTC. It yields the protein CASSHTTSRHNEQFF.

The chain combines TRBV6-1 with TRBJ1-2, with 7 positions matching TRBD1. Germline V gene data show CDR1 as MNHNS and CDR2 as SASEGT. V lost 2 bases to trimming and J lost 7 bases; unmatched junction nucleotides: 10. There are 15 residues in the CDR3. The CDR3 is CASSEYEGAYFGYTF. CDR3 nucleotide sequence: TGTGCCAGCAGTGAATATGAGGGGGCCTACTTTGGCTACACCTTC.

The CDR3 here is CASSFYLDFWNTEAFF. The CDR3 DNA sequence: TGTGCCAGCAGTTTCTACTTGGACTTTTGGAACACTGAAGCTTTCTTT. This chain joins TRBV2 and TRBJ1-1; D is unresolved. CDR1 and CDR2 (germline): SNHLY, FYNNEI. Between the trimmed V and J ends, which lost 5 bases and 1 base, there was a span of 17 bases. The length of the CDR3 is 16 residues.

The rearrangement joins TRBV11-2 to TRBJ2-1; 7 bases are a match to TRBD2. The length of the CDR3 is 14 residues. V trimming: 1 base; J trimming: 7 bases; junction bases outside the gene matches: 4. The germline gives CDR1 SGHAT, CDR2 FQNNGV. Written as DNA, the CDR3 is TGTGCCAGCAGCTTAGTGGGAGGGCCTAATGAGCAGTTCTTC. This codes for CASSLVGGPNEQFF.